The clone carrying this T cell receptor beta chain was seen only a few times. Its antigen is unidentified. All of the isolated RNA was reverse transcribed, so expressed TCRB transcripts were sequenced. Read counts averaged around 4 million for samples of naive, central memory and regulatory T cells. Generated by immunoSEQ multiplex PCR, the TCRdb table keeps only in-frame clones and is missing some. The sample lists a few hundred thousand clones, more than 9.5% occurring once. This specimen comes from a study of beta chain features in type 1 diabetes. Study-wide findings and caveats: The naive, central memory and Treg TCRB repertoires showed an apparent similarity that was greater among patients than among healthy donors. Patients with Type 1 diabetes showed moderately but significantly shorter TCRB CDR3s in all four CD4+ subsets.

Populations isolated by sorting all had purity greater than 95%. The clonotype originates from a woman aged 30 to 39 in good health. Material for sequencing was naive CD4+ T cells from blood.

The DNA for the CDR3 is TGCGCCAGCAGCTTGGCAGGGGGGTTTGGCAATGAGCAGTTCTTC. This translates into CASSLAGGFGNEQFF. V usage is TRBV5-1 and J usage is TRBJ2-1; D possibly corresponds to TRBD1 (7 bases). V lost 0 bases to trimming and J lost 6 bases, with 13 bases between them. The CDR3 is 15 amino acids. Germline V gives CDR1 SGHRS, CDR2 YFSETQ.